Detailed here is one T cell receptor beta chain. Profiling relied on immunoSEQ multiplex PCR, and the TCRdb table lists in-frame clones only, not all of them. This table has under 350,000 clones, approximately 90% appearing once. The record originates from a study of blood T cell repertoires in COVID-19. Study background: Sources were T cells, B-cell-depleted T cells, or PBMCs; the material itself was cDNA or gDNA.

Trimming removed 3 bases from V and 3 bases from J, with 8 bases in between. The germline V gene encodes CDR1 MNHNY and CDR2 SVGAGI (reference sequence). The CDR3 loop spans 13 amino acids. The sample comprised peripheral blood. This receptor was obtained from a woman aged 25 to 39 with COVID-19, enrolled during active disease. The rearrangement joins TRBV6-6 to TRBJ1-1; the D is unclear. DNA for the CDR3: TGTGCCAGCAGTTATGTGAGGGACACTGAAGCTTTCTTT. Its protein is CASSYVRDTEAFF.